The 32 T cell receptor beta chains presented below share a single source sample, sequenced in a study of circulating and synovial CD4+ cells in juvenile arthritis. Assay used: immunoSEQ multiplex PCR; TCRdb lists only in-frame clones, some missing. The table records about 34,000 clones, roughly 95% of them present only once. Sequencing input: CD4+ T cells from blood. Every receptor here comes from a human donor with juvenile idiopathic arthritis.

The V and J genes are TRBV19 and TRBJ1-5, with D unresolved. With 3 bases removed from V and 1 base from J, the gap between germline ends came to 10 bases. From germline, CDR1 is LNHDA and CDR2 SQIVND (reference sequence). This CDR3 contains 15 residues. Here the CDR3 DNA reads TGTGCCAGTAGTATCTGGGGAGACAGCAATCAGCCCCAGCATTTT. This encodes CASSIWGDSNQPQHF.

The chain couples TRBV28 to TRBJ1-4, with 12 bases aligning to TRBD1. Germline V gene lookup returns CDR1 MDHEN and CDR2 SYDVKM. The CDR3 extends over 15 amino acids. The J segment lost 11 bases and the V segment lost 5 bases, leaving 9 bases of the junction unmatched. In nucleotides, the CDR3 is TGTGCCAGCAGTGTATCCGGGACAGGGGGCAGGAAACTGTTTTTT. Its protein product is CASSVSGTGGRKLFF.

This rearrangement joins TRBV19 to TRBJ1-5; TRBD1 matches 11 bases. Germline V gene data show CDR1 as LNHDA and CDR2 as SQIVND (reference sequence). The trim removed 8 bases at V and 7 bases at J, leaving 10 bases unmatched. CDR3 size: 15 residues. CDR3 in DNA: TGTGCCAGTTCGTCCGGGACAGGGGGGAGACAGCCCCAGCATTTT. Residues: CASSSGTGGRQPQHF.

The rearrangement links TRBV5-8 to TRBJ2-1, with TRBD2 as a possible D gene (8 bases). The length of the CDR3 is 20 residues. Germline CDR1 is SGHTS and CDR2 is YDEGEE. V was shortened by 3 bases and J by 6 bases, with 31 bases between the two germline ends. CDR3 sequence: CASSYGQAPVTGRAGNEQFF. CDR3 DNA sequence: TGTGCCAGCAGCTACGGACAGGCCCCCGTGACCGGGAGGGCCGGCAATGAGCAGTTCTTC.

This sequence joins TRBV5-1 and TRBJ2-3; 9 bases align to TRBD1. Trimming at V came to 4 bases and at J to 2 bases, leaving 8 bases not matched to a gene. Germline V gene lookup returns CDR1 SGHRS and CDR2 YFSETQ. The CDR3 length is 16 residues. The DNA for the CDR3 is TGCGCCAGCAGCGGAACAGGGGGCACCCCCACAGATACGCAGTATTTT. Its protein product is CASSGTGGTPTDTQYF.

Turning to this clone: In the same sample, other DNA sequences code for this CDR3. J is TRBJ1-6 and V is TRBV27; 10 bases fit TRBD1. This CDR3 contains 16 residues. V trimming: 6 bases; J trimming: 13 bases; junction bases outside the gene matches: 15. The germline CDR1 and CDR2 sequences are MNHEY and SMNVEV (reference sequence). CDR3 DNA: TGTGCCAGCAGACCTTATCGACAGGGGGCAAACTCCCCCCTCCACTTT. Translated: CASRPYRQGANSPLHF.

The rearrangement links TRBV5-1 to TRBJ2-7, with TRBD1 identical over 9 bases. The trim removed 4 bases at V and 4 bases at J, leaving 9 bases unmatched. The length of the CDR3 is 15 residues. CDR1 and CDR2 (germline): SGHRS, YFSETQ. CDR3 protein: CASSAWTGEMYEQYF. DNA of the CDR3: TGCGCCAGCAGCGCGTGGACAGGGGAAATGTACGAGCAGTACTTC.

This clone has only one observation. V usage is TRBV19 and J usage is TRBJ2-2, with a weak D call TRBD2 (7 bases). There are 17 residues in the CDR3. Germline CDR1 reads LNHDA; CDR2 reads SQIVND (reference sequence). V was pared by 9 bases and J by 4 bases, with 24 bases between. CDR3 region: CASNTMGGGRVTGELFF. The CDR3 DNA follows: TGTGCCAGCAACACGATGGGGGGCGGGAGAGTCACCGGGGAGCTGTTTTTT.

This chain uses TRBV10-3 with TRBJ2-7; the D gene is possibly TRBD2 (7 bases). The germline gives CDR1 ENHRY, CDR2 SYGVKD. The CDR3 totals 14 residues. Deletions cut 0 bases from V and 7 bases from J, with 13 bases between. CDR3 residues: CAISESGGVGEQYF. The CDR3 coding sequence is TGTGCCATCAGTGAGTCAGGGGGGGTGGGGGAGCAGTACTTC.

The genes are TRBV14 and TRBJ2-7; the D gene is possibly TRBD2 (6 bases). CDR1 is SGHDN, CDR2 FVKESK, per germline. The CDR3 length is 15 residues. V lost 1 base to trimming and J lost 0 bases, with 10 bases between them. This CDR3 is CASSQVFGSSYEQYF. The CDR3 DNA reads as TGTGCCAGCAGCCAAGTGTTCGGGAGCTCCTACGAGCAGTACTTC.

The chain has TRBV14 and TRBJ2-5; 9 positions match TRBD2. Germline lookup yields CDR1 SGHDN and CDR2 FVKESK. V lost 1 base to trimming and J lost 3 bases; unmatched junction nucleotides: 6. The CDR3 is made up of 16 amino acids. In DNA, the CDR3 is TGTGCCAGCAGCCAAGGGAGGTCTAGCGGGGAAGAGACCCAGTACTTC. This gives the protein CASSQGRSSGEETQYF.

The CDR3 DNA follows: TGTGCCAGCAGTTACATTGGCGGAACTTACAATGAGCAGTTCTTC. This sequence encodes CASSYIGGTYNEQFF. The gene calls are TRBV6-5 and TRBJ2-1, with D unclear. The CDR3 sequence is 15 residues long. With 2 bases removed from V and 4 bases from J, the gap between germline ends came to 12 bases. Germline lookup yields CDR1 MNHEY and CDR2 SVGAGI.

With regard to this clone: A junction boundary mismatches the germline segment, possibly from a read error. The sample contains more than one DNA sequence encoding this CDR3. The chain employs TRBV5-4 and TRBJ1-6, with D perhaps matching TRBD1 (5 bases). This CDR3 contains 17 residues. Germline V CDR1 and CDR2: SGHNT, YYREEE (reference sequence). Here the CDR3 DNA reads TGTGCCAGCAGCTTGGCGGGGGGGTTCTCCTATAATTCCCCCCTCCACTTT. It translates to CASSLAGGFSYNSPLHF.

This sequence joins TRBV6-5 and TRBJ1-2; a weak D match, TRBD1 (6 bases). From germline, CDR1 is MNHEY and CDR2 SVGAGI. V was cut by 5 bases and J by 5 bases, with 12 bases left in between. The CDR3 runs 13 residues. CDR3 loop: CASSATGIYGYTF. The CDR3, as DNA: TGTGCCAGCAGTGCTACAGGGATTTATGGCTACACCTTC.

DNA for the CDR3: TGTGCCAGTAGTCCTGGACAGGTCGGACAGCCCCAGCATTTT. As protein: CASSPGQVGQPQHF. J is TRBJ1-5 and V is TRBV19; 7 bases map to TRBD1. This CDR3 has 14 amino acids. J gave up 7 bases and V 5 bases, and 8 bases lay outside the gene matches. Germline CDR1 is LNHDA and CDR2 is SQIVND (reference sequence).

On this clone: An end of the junction does not agree with germline; a read error may underlie this. The chain has TRBV28 and TRBJ1-1; a weak D match, TRBD1 (5 bases). This CDR3 region has 16 residues. The V gene's germline CDR1 is MDHEN and CDR2 SYDVKM. In DNA form, the CDR3 reads TGTGCCAGCAGTTATCCGGGACCCCGGACTAACACTGAAACTTTCTTT. It codes for CASSYPGPRTNTETFF.

This clone is a singleton in its sample. CDR3 DNA: TGTGCCAGCAGCTTAGCTGGAGGTGAGCAGTTCTTC. This codes for CASSLAGGEQFF. J is TRBJ2-1 and V is TRBV11-3; TRBD2 might be the D (5 bases). CDR1 is SGHNT, CDR2 YENEEA, per germline. The V and J ends lost 1 base and 9 bases respectively, with 7 bases between them. The CDR3 is made up of 12 amino acids.

This clone was counted a single time. The chain links TRBV7-3 to TRBJ2-7, with D possibly TRBD1 on 6 matching bases. There are 18 residues in the CDR3. The V gene lost 5 bases and the J gene lost 2 bases, with 25 bases spanning the gap. CDR1 and CDR2 from the germline V gene are SGHTA and FQGTGA. The CDR3 bases are TGTGCCAGCAGCCCCGACAGGAGCGGACCCTTAGCTCCCTACGAGCAGTACTTC. It yields the protein CASSPDRSGPLAPYEQYF.

The chain joins TRBV4-1 to TRBJ2-7; tentatively, D is TRBD1 (5 bases). The CDR3 is made up of 13 amino acids. Trimming pared 4 bases from V and 0 bases from J, leaving 7 bases between. In germline, CDR1 is MGHRA, CDR2 YSYEKL. CDR3: CASSLRDSYEQYF. Written as DNA, the CDR3 is TGCGCCAGCAGCCTCAGGGACTCCTACGAGCAGTACTTC.

The V call is TRBV9, the J call TRBJ2-3; 13 bases map to TRBD2. Unmatched junction bases numbered 5, after V lost 4 bases and J lost 3 bases. The germline gives CDR1 SGDLS, CDR2 YYNGEE. This CDR3 contains 16 residues. The CDR3 nucleotides read TGTGCCAGCAGCTTGAGACTAGCGGGGGGTACAGATACGCAGTATTTT. Its protein is CASSLRLAGGTDTQYF.

As to this clone: An end of the junction does not agree with germline; a read error may underlie this. This sample includes further DNA sequences coding for the same CDR3. The rearrangement joins TRBV7-9 to TRBJ1-2; TRBD1 might be the D (6 bases). The CDR3 spans 14 residues. Germline CDR1 SEHNR, CDR2 FQNEAQ (reference sequence). CDR3 nucleotide sequence: TGCGCCAGCAGCTTATTCCCAGGGGATGATGGCTACACCTTC. Amino acid sequence: CASSLFPGDDGYTF.

The chain links TRBV25-1 to TRBJ2-2; no reliable D call. Germline V gives CDR1 MGHDK, CDR2 SYGVNS. The V end was cut by 4 bases, the J end by 1 base, with 10 bases between. CDR3 size: 15 residues. DNA of the CDR3: TGTGCCAGCAGTGGTCCTTTATTGAACACCGGGGAGCTGTTTTTT. Its translation is CASSGPLLNTGELFF. Based on the CDR3 plus reference TRBV25-1 and TRBJ2-2, the full variable domain is EADIYQTPRYLVIGTGKKITLECSQTMGHDKMYWYQQDPGMELHLIHYSYGVNSTEKGDLSSESTVSRIRTEHFPLTLESARPSHTSQYLCASSGPLLNTGELFFGEGSRLTVL.

The J gene is TRBJ2-7, the V gene TRBV27; weak D call: TRBD1 (8 bases). CDR3 length equals 17 residues. Trimming left V 6 bases short and J 4 bases short, with 25 bases between. In germline, CDR1 is MNHEY, CDR2 SMNVEV (reference sequence). DNA of the CDR3: TGTGCCAGCAGCCTAACTTGGGGGGGACAGGTGAGGTACGAGCAGTACTTC. Protein: CASSLTWGGQVRYEQYF.

The rearrangement uses TRBV20-1 and TRBJ2-1; D is undetermined. From germline, CDR1 is DFQATT and CDR2 SNEGSKA (reference sequence). This CDR3 contains 10 residues. Trimming shortened V by 6 bases and J by 6 bases, and 6 bases separated the two germline ends. The CDR3 is CSANSNEQFF. CDR3 DNA sequence: TGCAGTGCCAACTCCAATGAGCAGTTCTTC.

The gene calls are TRBV7-2 and TRBJ1-2, with a possible D match to TRBD1 (5 bases). V lost 7 bases and J lost 5, with 14 bases in between. The germline V gene encodes CDR1 SGHTA and CDR2 FQGNSA. The length of the CDR3 is 13 residues. In DNA form, the CDR3 reads TGTGCCAGCAAGCCCGGGACTCATTATGGCTACACCTTC. Protein sequence: CASKPGTHYGYTF.

The rearrangement uses TRBV7-9 and TRBJ1-4, with TRBD1 identical over 8 bases. Unmatched junction bases numbered 7, after V lost 4 bases and J lost 3 bases. Per the germline V gene, CDR1 is SEHNR and CDR2 is FQNEAQ (reference sequence). CDR3 length: 16 residues. The chain's CDR3 is CASSSTQGQANEKLFF. In DNA form, the CDR3 reads TGTGCCAGCAGCTCGACCCAGGGACAGGCTAATGAAAAACTGTTTTTT.

The CDR3 is CASSQQTRGSVNSPLHF. The CDR3 coding sequence is TGCGCCAGCAGCCAACAGACCAGGGGCTCCGTGAATTCACCCCTCCACTTT. The chain joins TRBV4-3 to TRBJ1-6; D is perhaps TRBD1 (6 bases). The V end lost 2 bases, the J end lost 7 bases, and 18 bases lay between the germline ends. Germline CDR1 and CDR2: LGHNA and YSLEER. CDR3 length: 17 amino acids.

The V gene is TRBV9, the J gene TRBJ2-3; unclear D gene. This CDR3 comprises 15 residues. V was trimmed by 0 bases and J by 1 base, leaving 9 bases between them. Germline V gene lookup returns CDR1 SGDLS and CDR2 YYNGEE. CDR3 sequence (DNA): TGTGCCAGCAGCGTAGATACTAAGGGCACAGATACGCAGTATTTT. Amino acids: CASSVDTKGTDTQYF.

J is TRBJ1-6 and V is TRBV5-5; a weak D match, TRBD1 (6 bases). The length of the CDR3 is 14 residues. Germline V lookup: CDR1 SGHKS, CDR2 YYEKEE (reference sequence). V lost 4 bases and J lost 11, with 16 bases in between. In DNA form, the CDR3 reads TGTGCCAGCAGCCAAACAGGGTCCGGGGCACCCCTCCACTTT. Translated, it gives CASSQTGSGAPLHF.

The CDR3 loop is CASSIIGTGRNTIYF. The DNA for the CDR3 is TGTGCCAGTAGTATCATAGGGACAGGAAGAAACACCATATATTTT. This chain joins TRBV19 and TRBJ1-3; 8 nucleotides match TRBD1. The CDR3 covers 15 residues. V was pared by 3 bases and J by 5 bases, with 6 bases of the junction left unmatched. CDR1 and CDR2 (germline): LNHDA, SQIVND (reference sequence).

V gene TRBV27 combines with J gene TRBJ2-1, with 10 bases matching TRBD2. The CDR3 sequence is 15 residues long. The ends lost 9 bases at V and 6 bases at J; junction bases unmatched: 11. Germline CDR1 reads MNHEY; CDR2 reads SMNVEV (reference sequence). CDR3 protein: CASLGLAGVSNEQFF. DNA of the CDR3: TGTGCCAGTTTGGGGCTAGCGGGAGTTAGCAATGAGCAGTTCTTC.

For this clone: The junction and the germline gene differ at one end; a read error may be behind it. This sample includes further DNA sequences coding for the same CDR3. The V gene is TRBV11-2, the J gene TRBJ1-6; D remains unclear. Germline V CDR1 and CDR2: SGHAT, FQNNGV. This CDR3 is built from 13 residues. This CDR3 is CASSSPTNSPLHF. The CDR3 nucleotides are TGTGCCAGCAGCTCCCCTACTAATTCCCCCCTCCACTTT.